Detailed here is one TCR beta chain. The data stem from a study of blood T cell repertoires in COVID-19. The overall study: The United States, Italy and Spain provided the acute and convalescent COVID-19 samples. PBMCs, B-cell-depleted T cells, or T cells provided the cDNA or gDNA that made up the material.

Methods used by the authors: Researchers report that nucleated cell counts were estimated from reference gene primer amplification. Only in-frame clones appear in the TCRdb table, and some are missing; sequencing was by immunoSEQ multiplex PCR. V and J calls and clone size are those listed in that table; D and trimming were worked out from the DNA. The table lists approximately 83,000 clones, around four fifths of them singletons. Sequencing was done on a sample of peripheral blood. The TCR comes from a man aged 45-60 years with acute or convalescent COVID-19.

The CDR3: CASSYLQAKNIQYF. DNA of the CDR3: TGTGCCAGCAGTTACTTACAAGCCAAAAACATTCAGTACTTC. The chain carries TRBV6-6 and TRBJ2-4; D not certain. V was clipped by 1 base and J by 0 bases, with 4 bases between them. CDR1 is MNHNY, CDR2 SVGAGI, per germline (reference sequence). The CDR3 contains 14 residues.